Listed below are T cell receptor beta chains from one sample, sequenced in a study of CD8 T cells in ankylosing spondylitis. In TCRdb, the 5' RACE reads were re-called with MiXCR into one record per CDR3 protein. This sample carries some 140,000 distinct CDR3 sequences, roughly 10% of them seen once, and the ten largest clones take approximately 4%. Sequencing used blood, either unsorted or a sorted T cell fraction (not recorded which). The receptor source for this set is a female donor with ankylosing spondylitis or in good health (not recorded which). CDR3s include the opening cysteine and the closing phenylalanine or tryptophan. A D gene is named only where the DNA matches it firmly. The size of a clone is reported for some rows only, either as once, few or many, or as a class for expanded clones.

clone_size j_call d_call v_call cdr3_aa cdr3_nt
many TRBJ1-4 NA TRBV7-9 CASSFGTTNEKLFF TGTGCCAGCAGCTTCGGTACAACTAATGAAAAACTGTTTTTT
many TRBJ2-5 NA TRBV6-1 CASSAAQGKEETQYF TGTGCCAGCAGTGCGGCCCAGGGCAAAGAAGAGACCCAGTACTTC
few TRBJ1-4 NA TRBV6-4 CASSPEGGGEKLFF TGTGCCAGCAGTCCCGAGGGGGGTGGCGAAAAACTGTTTTTT
many TRBJ2-1 TRBD2 TRBV24-1 CATSDFTSGRGNEQFF TGTGCCACCAGTGATTTCACTAGCGGGAGAGGTAATGAGCAGTTCTTC
NA TRBJ2-3 NA TRBV18 CASSEGYGADTQYF TGTGCCAGCTCAGAGGGGTATGGGGCAGATACGCAGTATTTT
NA TRBJ1-1 NA TRBV10-1 CASSRGSSEAFF TGCGCCTCCTCACGGGGTTCCTCCGAAGCTTTCTTT
NA TRBJ2-3 NA TRBV5-6 CASSLVLHDPTDTQYF TGTGCCAGCAGCTTGGTCCTACACGATCCCACAGATACGCAGTATTTT
many TRBJ2-1 TRBD1 TRBV29-1 CSVVSGTGPYNEQFF TGCAGCGTTGTATCCGGGACAGGCCCCTACAATGAGCAGTTCTTC
many TRBJ1-3 NA TRBV5-1 CASRFPGPRSAGNTIYF TGCGCCAGCAGATTTCCGGGACCGCGGTCTGCTGGAAACACCATATATTTT
many TRBJ1-2 NA TRBV12-3/TRBV12-4 CASSFGPQKPGYTF TGTGCCAGCAGTTTCGGACCACAAAAGCCTGGCTACACCTTC
NA TRBJ2-2 NA TRBV3-1 CASCQSGSLSGELFF TGTGCCTCCTGCCAATCGGGCTCGCTATCCGGGGAGCTGTTTTTT
NA TRBJ2-7 NA TRBV7-2 CASSLPRTHGYEQYF TGTGCCAGCAGCTTACCAAGGACACACGGCTACGAGCAGTACTTC
NA TRBJ1-5 NA TRBV15 CATSRDLTGGHQPQHF TGTGCCACCAGCAGAGATTTGACAGGCGGACATCAGCCCCAGCATTTT
many TRBJ2-1 TRBD2 TRBV28 CASSLKLGLAGGPNEQFF TGTGCCAGCAGTTTAAAACTCGGCCTAGCGGGAGGGCCGAATGAGCAGTTCTTC
many TRBJ2-1 NA TRBV20-1 CSASRRKVYNEQFF TGCAGTGCTAGTCGGAGGAAGGTGTACAATGAGCAGTTCTTC
many TRBJ2-1 NA TRBV14 CASSQGWSSFDEQFF TGTGCCAGCAGCCAAGGGTGGTCTAGCTTCGATGAGCAGTTCTTC
few TRBJ2-7 NA TRBV7-9 CASSLVGTPNSYEQYF TGTGCCAGCAGCTTAGTTGGGACACCTAACTCCTACGAGCAGTACTTC
many TRBJ2-1 TRBD2 TRBV7-9 CASSGTSGSVPYNEQFF TGTGCCAGCAGCGGGACTAGCGGGAGTGTTCCCTACAATGAGCAGTTCTTC
many TRBJ2-1 TRBD2 TRBV20-1 CSASPWTSGGYNEQFF TGCAGTGCTTCACCCTGGACTAGCGGGGGATACAATGAGCAGTTCTTC
many TRBJ1-1 TRBD1 TRBV5-6 CASSLGQGAGAFF TGTGCCAGCAGCTTAGGACAGGGGGCAGGGGCTTTCTTT
few TRBJ2-1 NA TRBV15 CATSRAMNEQFF TGTGCCACCAGCAGGGCGATGAATGAGCAGTTCTTC
many TRBJ1-5 NA TRBV3-1 CASSHRGEQPQHF TGTGCCAGCAGCCATCGAGGGGAACAGCCCCAGCATTTT
NA TRBJ2-4 NA TRBV7-2 CASSLATQGGIQYF TGTGCCAGCAGCTTAGCAACCCAGGGGGGCATTCAGTACTTC
NA TRBJ1-2 NA TRBV24-1 CATSGSTGWGGYTF TGTGCCACCAGCGGCAGTACCGGGTGGGGTGGCTACACCTTC
few TRBJ1-1 NA TRBV29-1 CSATQVNTEAFF TGCAGCGCCACTCAGGTGAACACTGAAGCTTTCTTT
NA TRBJ2-7 TRBD2 TRBV3-1 CATCQDLLSGSKREQYF TGTGCCACCTGCCAAGATCTTTTAAGCGGGAGTAAACGCGAGCAGTACTTC
many TRBJ2-1 TRBD2 TRBV23-1 CASSQSGLSSGGIDNEQFF TGCGCCAGCAGTCAATCGGGGTTATCTAGCGGGGGCATCGACAATGAGCAGTTCTTC
many TRBJ1-5 NA TRBV6-1 CASSERGSNQPQHF TGTGCCAGCAGTGAAAGGGGTAGCAATCAGCCCCAGCATTTT
many TRBJ1-1 TRBD1 TRBV2 CASSRQGAVTEAFF TGTGCCAGCAGTCGACAGGGGGCGGTCACTGAAGCTTTCTTT
many TRBJ2-5 NA TRBV12-3/TRBV12-4 CASSYRGFQYF TGTGCCAGCAGTTATAGAGGCTTCCAGTACTTC
many TRBJ1-4 NA TRBV5-1 CASSLGTLIDEKLFF TGCGCCAGCAGCTTGGGGACACTTATAGATGAAAAACTGTTTTTT
many TRBJ2-1 NA TRBV3-1 CASSQDGNEQFF TGTGCCAGCAGCCAAGATGGGAATGAGCAGTTCTTC
many TRBJ1-5 NA TRBV7-2 CASSLDGRGPQHF TGTGCCAGCAGCTTAGATGGCCGAGGGCCCCAGCATTTT
few TRBJ1-2 TRBD1 TRBV12-3/TRBV12-4 CASSSDRGHYGYTF TGTGCCAGCAGTTCTGACAGGGGGCACTATGGCTACACCTTC
NA TRBJ2-1 TRBD1 TRBV14 CASSLLDRNNEQFF TGTGCCAGCAGCCTCCTGGACAGGAACAATGAGCAGTTCTTC
NA TRBJ1-5 NA TRBV2 CASMRDSNQPQHF TGTGCCAGCATGAGAGACAGCAATCAGCCCCAGCATTTT
NA TRBJ2-3 NA TRBV21-1 CASSKAGTADTSTDTQYF TGTGCCAGCAGCAAAGCGGGGACAGCCGATACTAGCACAGATACGCAGTATTTT
many TRBJ2-1 TRBD2 TRBV7-6 CASSLETSGGSSSYNEQFF TGTGCCAGCAGCTTAGAAACTAGCGGCGGCTCTAGCTCCTACAATGAGCAGTTCTTC
many TRBJ1-1 TRBD1 TRBV5-1 CASSKLDRGRGTEAFF TGCGCCAGCAGCAAACTGGACAGGGGGCGAGGCACTGAAGCTTTCTTT
many TRBJ2-7 NA TRBV7-6 CASSSRADSRGEQYF TGTGCCAGCAGCTCGAGGGCGGACTCTCGGGGCGAGCAGTACTTC
few TRBJ2-7 NA TRBV15 CATSRDRWEQYF TGTGCCACCAGCAGAGATCGATGGGAGCAGTACTTC
many TRBJ1-1 NA TRBV7-9 CASSLGSDTEAFF TGTGCCAGCAGCTTAGGTAGCGACACTGAAGCTTTCTTT
many TRBJ2-5 TRBD2 TRBV7-9 CASAARARGETQYF TGTGCCAGCGCTGCCCGTGCGCGGGGGGAGACCCAGTACTTC
many TRBJ2-7 NA TRBV20-1 CSASNVMDRSSYEQYF TGCAGTGCTAGTAATGTGATGGACCGGAGCTCCTACGAGCAGTACTTC
many TRBJ1-1 TRBD1 TRBV5-1 CASSYGTAVTEAFF TGCGCCAGCAGCTACGGGACAGCGGTCACTGAAGCTTTCTTT